One and the same sample provided the 12 T cell receptor beta chains below, sequenced in a study of OX40 agonist ivuxolimab in advanced cancers. The repertoire was sequenced with immunoSEQ multiplex PCR; TCRdb's copy has only in-frame clones and lacks some. The table includes about 71,000 clones, about 81% detected once. Specimen: CD4+ or CD8+ T cells sorted from blood, collected in a trial of the OX40 agonist ivuxolimab. Every receptor here comes from an adult with an advanced solid tumor such as melanoma, head and neck, liver or kidney cancer.

The chain has TRBV10-3 and TRBJ2-1; D not resolved. The CDR3 covers 11 residues. The ends were cut back, 2 bases at V and 10 bases at J, with 6 bases in the middle. The germline gives CDR1 ENHRY, CDR2 SYGVKD. DNA of the CDR3: TGTGCCATCAGTGAGACGGAAGAGCAGTTCTTC. The encoded protein is CAISETEEQFF.

The chain has TRBV6-5 and TRBJ1-3; the D is unclear. The CDR3 is 14 residues long. Between the trimmed V and J ends, which lost 4 bases and 4 bases, there was a span of 11 bases. Per the germline V gene, CDR1 is MNHEY and CDR2 is SVGAGI. In DNA, the CDR3 is TGTGCCAGCAGTTCCTTGTTCCGGGGAAACACCATATATTTT. Its translation is CASSSLFRGNTIYF.

The chain links TRBV11-1 to TRBJ2-4; a possible D gene is TRBD2 (6 bases). The CDR3 has 14 residues. The germline gives CDR1 SGHAT, CDR2 FQDESV (reference sequence). Deletions cut 3 bases from V and 8 bases from J, with 14 bases between. The DNA for the CDR3 is TGTGCCAGCAGCTTCGGGGGAAGTAAAGACATTCAGTACTTC. Translating it yields CASSFGGSKDIQYF.

The CDR3 DNA reads as TGTGCCAGCAGCTCAGGGGGCGGTCAGCCCCAGCATTTT. It is translated as CASSSGGGQPQHF. The chain is built from TRBV6-7 and TRBJ1-5, with 8 bases aligning to TRBD1. TRBV6-7 is known as an ORF, though its function is uncertain. J was trimmed by 6 bases and V by 6 bases; bases with no gene match: 4. The CDR3 runs 13 residues.

The chain is built from TRBV29-1 and TRBJ1-3, with TRBD1 matching 9 bases. In germline, CDR1 is SQVTM, CDR2 ANQGSEA. The length of the CDR3 is 18 residues. The ends lost 4 bases at V and 4 bases at J; junction bases unmatched: 17. CDR3 amino acids: CSVGLGGTGLGGGNTIYF. CDR3 nucleotide sequence: TGCAGCGTTGGTCTTGGCGGGACAGGGTTAGGAGGCGGAAACACCATATATTTT.

The chain joins TRBV4-1 to TRBJ1-2; TRBD1 might be the D (5 bases). This CDR3 region has 15 residues. V was cut by 1 base and J by 7 bases, with 16 bases left in between. Germline V gene data show CDR1 as MGHRA and CDR2 as YSYEKL. CDR3 protein: CASSQVGGPGFGYTF. As DNA, the CDR3 is TGCGCCAGCAGCCAAGTGGGGGGTCCAGGATTTGGCTACACCTTC.

The chain combines TRBV10-3 with TRBJ2-1; TRBD1 matches at 9 bases. V lost 5 bases to trimming and J lost 7 bases; unmatched junction nucleotides: 3. Germline values: CDR1 ENHRY, CDR2 SYGVKD. CDR3 length equals 13 residues. The CDR3 DNA sequence: TGTGCCATCAGTCAAGGACAGGGGAATGAGCAGTTCTTC. Translation: CAISQGQGNEQFF.

The chain couples TRBV6-5 to TRBJ2-7, with no clear D. In germline, CDR1 is MNHEY, CDR2 SVGAGI. The V end lost 5 bases, the J end lost 6 bases, and 11 bases lay between the germline ends. There are 12 residues in the CDR3. The CDR3 sequence is CASSDPPREQYF. The CDR3 DNA follows: TGTGCCAGCAGTGATCCGCCCCGCGAGCAGTACTTC.

This clone has a single count. The rearrangement links TRBV11-3 to TRBJ2-5; 9 bases align to TRBD1. Trimming removed 6 bases from V and 4 bases from J; junction bases left unmatched: 9. Per the germline V gene, CDR1 is SGHNT and CDR2 is YENEEA. This CDR3 contains 15 residues. The CDR3 is CASSSTGGKGETQYF. The CDR3 DNA is TGTGCCAGCAGTTCAACAGGGGGCAAGGGAGAGACCCAGTACTTC.

This chain uses TRBV27 with TRBJ1-6; possibly TRBD1 for D (5 bases). The CDR3 sequence is 16 residues long. V lost 6 bases and J 5 bases, leaving 17 bases between the germline ends. From germline, CDR1 is MNHEY and CDR2 SMNVEV (reference sequence). This CDR3 reads CASSQGRGPNNSPLHF. DNA of the CDR3: TGTGCCAGCAGCCAAGGGAGGGGTCCTAATAATTCACCCCTCCACTTT.

The chain links TRBV11-3 to TRBJ1-4; D might be TRBD1 (6 bases). CDR3 length: 15 amino acids. Germline-derived CDR1 and CDR2 are SGHNT and YENEEA. The ends were cut back, 6 bases at V and 4 bases at J, with 15 bases in the middle. This CDR3 is CASSARTEGNEKLFF. The CDR3 coding sequence is TGTGCCAGCAGTGCTAGGACAGAGGGTAATGAAAAACTGTTTTTT. Full variable domain (rest looked up from reference TRBV11-3 and TRBJ1-4): EAGVVQSPRYKIIEKKQPVAFWCNPISGHNTLYWYLQNLGQGPELLIRYENEEAVDDSQLPKDRFSAERLKGVDSTLKIQPAELGDSAVYLCASSARTEGNEKLFFGSGTQLSVL.

The V and J genes are TRBV2 and TRBJ1-5; D call uncertain. The V end was cut by 7 bases, the J end by 3 bases, with 16 bases between. CDR1 and CDR2 from the germline V gene are SNHLY and FYNNEI. The CDR3 sequence is 15 residues long. CDR3 nucleotide sequence: TGTGCCAGCAAAGCCGGGGAAAGGGCCAATCAGCCCCAGCATTTT. This encodes CASKAGERANQPQHF. The full variable domain, in which reference TRBV2 and TRBJ1-5 provide the parts outside the CDR3, is EPEVTQTPSHQVTQMGQEVILRCVPISNHLYFYWYRQILGQKVEFLVSFYNNEISEKSEIFDDQFSVERPDGSNFTLKIRSTKLEDSAMYFCASKAGERANQPQHFGDGTRLSIL.